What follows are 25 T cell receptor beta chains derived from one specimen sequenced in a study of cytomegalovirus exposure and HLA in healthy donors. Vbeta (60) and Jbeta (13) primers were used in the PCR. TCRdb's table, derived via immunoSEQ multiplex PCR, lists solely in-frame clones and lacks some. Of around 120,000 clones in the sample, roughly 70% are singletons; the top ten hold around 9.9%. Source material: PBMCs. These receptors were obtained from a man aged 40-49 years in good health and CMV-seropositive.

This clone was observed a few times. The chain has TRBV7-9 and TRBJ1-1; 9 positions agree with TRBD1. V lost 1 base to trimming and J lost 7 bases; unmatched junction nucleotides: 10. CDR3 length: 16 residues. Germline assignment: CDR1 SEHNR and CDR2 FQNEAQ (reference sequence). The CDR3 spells CASSLVQGARRGEAFF. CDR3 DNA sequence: TGTGCCAGCAGCTTAGTACAGGGGGCGCGAAGGGGTGAAGCTTTCTTT.

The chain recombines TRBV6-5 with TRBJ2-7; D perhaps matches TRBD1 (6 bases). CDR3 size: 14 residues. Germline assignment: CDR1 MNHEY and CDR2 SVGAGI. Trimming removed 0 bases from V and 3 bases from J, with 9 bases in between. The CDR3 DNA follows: TGTGCCAGCAGTTACTCCGCAGGGGACTACGAGCAGTACTTC. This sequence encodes CASSYSAGDYEQYF.

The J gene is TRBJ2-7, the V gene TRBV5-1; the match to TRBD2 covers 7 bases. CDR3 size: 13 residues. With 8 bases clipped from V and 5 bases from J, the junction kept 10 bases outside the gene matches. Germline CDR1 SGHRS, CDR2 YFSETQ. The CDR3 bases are TGCGCCAGGCCTCGGGCGGGAGATGACGAGCAGTACGTC. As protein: CARPRAGDDEQYV.

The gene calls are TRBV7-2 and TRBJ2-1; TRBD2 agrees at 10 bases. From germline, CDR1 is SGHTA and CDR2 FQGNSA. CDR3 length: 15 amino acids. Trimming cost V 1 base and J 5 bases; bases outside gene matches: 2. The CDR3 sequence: CASSLGTSGHNEQFF. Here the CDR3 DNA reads TGTGCCAGCAGCTTAGGGACTAGCGGTCACAATGAGCAGTTCTTC.

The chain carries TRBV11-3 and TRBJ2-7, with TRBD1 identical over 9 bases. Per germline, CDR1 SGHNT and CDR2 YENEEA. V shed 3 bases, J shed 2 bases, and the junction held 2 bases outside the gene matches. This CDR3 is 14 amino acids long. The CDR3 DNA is TGTGCCAGCAGCTTTGGGACAGGGACCTACGAGCAGTACTTC. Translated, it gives CASSFGTGTYEQYF.

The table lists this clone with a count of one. CDR3 loop: CASSIGLGSGNTIYF. The CDR3 region has the DNA TGTGCCAGCAGCATTGGACTGGGCTCTGGAAACACCATATATTTT. The chain carries TRBV9 and TRBJ1-3; D is unclear. Germline loops: CDR1 SGDLS, CDR2 YYNGEE. Trimming stripped 4 bases from V and 0 bases from J, with 11 bases between. This CDR3 is 15 amino acids long.

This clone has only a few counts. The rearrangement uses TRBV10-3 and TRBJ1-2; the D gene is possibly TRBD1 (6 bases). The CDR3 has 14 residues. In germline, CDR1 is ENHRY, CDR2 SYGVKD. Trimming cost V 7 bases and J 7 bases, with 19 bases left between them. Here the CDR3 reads CAITPGPQGTGYTF. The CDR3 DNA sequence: TGTGCCATCACCCCCGGGCCCCAGGGGACTGGCTACACCTTC.

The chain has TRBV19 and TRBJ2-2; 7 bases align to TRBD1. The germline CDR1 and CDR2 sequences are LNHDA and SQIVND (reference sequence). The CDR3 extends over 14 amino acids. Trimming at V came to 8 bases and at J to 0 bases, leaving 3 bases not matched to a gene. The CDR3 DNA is TGTGCCAGTTTAGGGACAGCGAACACCGGGGAGCTGTTTTTT. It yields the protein CASLGTANTGELFF.

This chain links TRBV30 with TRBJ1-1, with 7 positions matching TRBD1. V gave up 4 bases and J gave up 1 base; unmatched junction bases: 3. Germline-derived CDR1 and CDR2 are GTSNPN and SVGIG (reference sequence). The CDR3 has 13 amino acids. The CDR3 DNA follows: TGTGCCTGGACTGGGACAGCGAACACTGAAGCTTTCTTT. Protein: CAWTGTANTEAFF.

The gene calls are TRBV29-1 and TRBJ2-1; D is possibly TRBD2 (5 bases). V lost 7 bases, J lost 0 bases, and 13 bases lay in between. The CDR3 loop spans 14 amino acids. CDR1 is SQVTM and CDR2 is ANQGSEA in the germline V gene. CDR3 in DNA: TGCAGCGCCCCTTCGGGGAGCTCCTACAATGAGCAGTTCTTC. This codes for CSAPSGSSYNEQFF.

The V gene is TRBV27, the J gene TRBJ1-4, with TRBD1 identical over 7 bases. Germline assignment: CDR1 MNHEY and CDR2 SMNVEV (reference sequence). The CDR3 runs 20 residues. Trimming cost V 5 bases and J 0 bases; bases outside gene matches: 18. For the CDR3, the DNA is TGTGCCAGCAGTCCTCTCGGGACAGTTATCTTAGGTGCAACTAATGAAAAACTGTTTTTT. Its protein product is CASSPLGTVILGATNEKLFF.

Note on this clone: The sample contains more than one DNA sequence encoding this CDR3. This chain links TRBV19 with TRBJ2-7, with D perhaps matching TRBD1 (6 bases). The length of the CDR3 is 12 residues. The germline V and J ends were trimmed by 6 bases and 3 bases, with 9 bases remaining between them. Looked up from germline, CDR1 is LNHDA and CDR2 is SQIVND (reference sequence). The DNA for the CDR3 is TGTGCCAGTAGAGGCAGGGGCTACGAGCAGTACTTC. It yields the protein CASRGRGYEQYF.

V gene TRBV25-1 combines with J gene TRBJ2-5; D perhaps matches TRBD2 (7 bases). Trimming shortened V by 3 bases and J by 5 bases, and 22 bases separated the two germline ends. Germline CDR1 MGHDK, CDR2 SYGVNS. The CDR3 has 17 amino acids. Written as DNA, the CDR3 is TGTGCCAGCAGTGACCCCGGTGTTTGGGGGGGCGAGGAGACCCAGTACTTC. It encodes CASSDPGVWGGEETQYF.

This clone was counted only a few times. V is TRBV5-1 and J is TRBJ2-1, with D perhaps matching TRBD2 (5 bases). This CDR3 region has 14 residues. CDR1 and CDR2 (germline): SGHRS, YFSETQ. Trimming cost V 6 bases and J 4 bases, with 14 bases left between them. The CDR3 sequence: CASTTEAVYNEQFF. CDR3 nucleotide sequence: TGCGCCAGCACCACGGAGGCGGTTTACAATGAGCAGTTCTTC.

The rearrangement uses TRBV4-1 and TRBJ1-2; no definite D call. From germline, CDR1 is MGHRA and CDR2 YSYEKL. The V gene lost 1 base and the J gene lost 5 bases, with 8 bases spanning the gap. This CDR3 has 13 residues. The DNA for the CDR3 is TGCGCCAGCAGCCAAGGGGAGTGGTATGGCTACACCTTC. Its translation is CASSQGEWYGYTF.

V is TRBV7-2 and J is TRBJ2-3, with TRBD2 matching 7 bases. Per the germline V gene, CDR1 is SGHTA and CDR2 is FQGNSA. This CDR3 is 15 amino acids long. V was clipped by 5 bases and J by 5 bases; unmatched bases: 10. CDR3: CASSTRAGVQDTQYF. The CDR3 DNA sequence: TGTGCCAGCAGCACGCGCGCGGGAGTCCAAGATACGCAGTATTTT.

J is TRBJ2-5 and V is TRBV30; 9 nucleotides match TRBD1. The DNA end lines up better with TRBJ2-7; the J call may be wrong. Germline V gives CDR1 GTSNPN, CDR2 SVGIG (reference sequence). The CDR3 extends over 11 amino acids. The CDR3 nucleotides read TGTGCCTGGGGACAGGGGCACGAGCAGTACTTC. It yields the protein CAWGQGHEQYF.

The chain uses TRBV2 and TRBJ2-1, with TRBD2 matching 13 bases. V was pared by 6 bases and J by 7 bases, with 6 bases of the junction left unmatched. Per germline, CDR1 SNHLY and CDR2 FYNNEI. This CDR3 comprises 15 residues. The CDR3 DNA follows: TGTGCCAGCAGACCGGGACTAGCGGGGTGGAATGAGCAGTTCTTC. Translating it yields CASRPGLAGWNEQFF.

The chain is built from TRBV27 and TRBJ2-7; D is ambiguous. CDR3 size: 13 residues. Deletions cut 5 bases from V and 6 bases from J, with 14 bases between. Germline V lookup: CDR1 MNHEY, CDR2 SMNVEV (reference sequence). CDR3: CASSTPPWAEQYF. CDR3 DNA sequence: TGTGCCAGCAGTACTCCCCCGTGGGCCGAGCAGTACTTC.

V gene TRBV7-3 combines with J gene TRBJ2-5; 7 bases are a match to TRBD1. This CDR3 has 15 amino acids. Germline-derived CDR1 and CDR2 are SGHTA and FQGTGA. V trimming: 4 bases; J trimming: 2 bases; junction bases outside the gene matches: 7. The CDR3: CASSSSGTAQETQYF. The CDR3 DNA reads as TGTGCCAGCAGCTCGTCCGGGACAGCTCAAGAGACCCAGTACTTC. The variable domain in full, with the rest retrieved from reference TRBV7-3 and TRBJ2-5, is GAGVSQTPSNKVTEKGKYVELRCDPISGHTALYWYRQSLGQGPEFLIYFQGTGAADDSGLPNDRFFAVRPEGSVSTLKIQRTERGDSAVYLCASSSSGTAQETQYFGPGTRLLVL.

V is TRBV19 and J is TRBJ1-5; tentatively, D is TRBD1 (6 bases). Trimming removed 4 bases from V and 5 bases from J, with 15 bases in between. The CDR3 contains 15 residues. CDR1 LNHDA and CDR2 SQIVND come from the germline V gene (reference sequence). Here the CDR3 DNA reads TGTGCCAGTAGTACGTCCAGGGGCCGAGATCAGCCCCAGCATTTT. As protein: CASSTSRGRDQPQHF.

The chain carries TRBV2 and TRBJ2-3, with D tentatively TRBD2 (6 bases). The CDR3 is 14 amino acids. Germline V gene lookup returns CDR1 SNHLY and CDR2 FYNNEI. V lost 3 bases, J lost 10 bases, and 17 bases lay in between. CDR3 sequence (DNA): TGTGCCAGCAGTGATGGGGACTTATCCGATTCGCAGTATTTT. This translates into CASSDGDLSDSQYF.

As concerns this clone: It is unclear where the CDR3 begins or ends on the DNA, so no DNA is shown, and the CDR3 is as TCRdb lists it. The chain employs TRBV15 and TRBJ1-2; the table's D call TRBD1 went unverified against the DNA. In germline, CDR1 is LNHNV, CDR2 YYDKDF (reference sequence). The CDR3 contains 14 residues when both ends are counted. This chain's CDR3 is CATSRGWGTGSRTF.

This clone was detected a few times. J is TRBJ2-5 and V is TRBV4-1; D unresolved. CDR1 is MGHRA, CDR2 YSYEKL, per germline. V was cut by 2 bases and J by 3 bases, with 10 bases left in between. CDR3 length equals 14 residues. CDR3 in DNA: TGCGCCAGCAGCCAATGGGCCTTAGAAGAGACCCAGTACTTC. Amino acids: CASSQWALEETQYF.

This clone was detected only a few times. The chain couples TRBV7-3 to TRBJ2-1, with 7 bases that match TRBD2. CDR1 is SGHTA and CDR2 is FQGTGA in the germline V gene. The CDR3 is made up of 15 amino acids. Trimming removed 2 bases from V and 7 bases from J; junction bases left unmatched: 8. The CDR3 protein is CASSLQRDWGNEQFF. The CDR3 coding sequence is TGTGCCAGCAGCTTACAGCGGGACTGGGGTAATGAGCAGTTCTTC.